The rows below give T cell receptor beta chains drawn from one sample of a study of shared clonotypes between healthy human individuals. Assay: immunoSEQ multiplex PCR; the TCRdb copy retains only in-frame clones and omits some. Among 450,000 or so clones listed, more than 70% were seen once. Sample: PBMCs. All receptors come from a woman aged 40-49 years in good health. Some clones in this sample may be carry-over from other donors' samples. Each CDR3 is given with its conserved first and last residue. The order of the fields is CDR3 protein, CDR3 DNA, J gene, clone size, V gene, CDR3 length, D gene. The D gene is left open where the match is weak. Clone size, where shown, is once, few, many, or a class for clones that have expanded.

cdr3_aa: CASRPLLRGYGYTF
cdr3_nt: TGCGCCAGCAGACCCTTACTCAGGGGCTATGGCTACACCTTC
j_call: TRBJ1-2
clone_size: NA
v_call: TRBV4-1
cdr3_length: 14
d_call: NA

cdr3_aa: CASSVAQDSGAEAFF
cdr3_nt: TGTGCCAGCAGCGTAGCTCAGGATTCAGGCGCTGAAGCTTTCTTT
j_call: TRBJ1-1
clone_size: once
v_call: TRBV9
cdr3_length: 15
d_call: NA

cdr3_aa: CATSRDLGGGNYEQYF
cdr3_nt: TGTGCCACCAGCAGAGATCTCGGCGGGGGGAACTACGAGCAGTACTTC
j_call: TRBJ2-7
clone_size: NA
v_call: TRBV15
cdr3_length: 16
d_call: TRBD2

cdr3_aa: CASSFSGRAGELFF
cdr3_nt: TGTGCCAGCAGTTTCAGCGGGAGGGCCGGGGAGCTGTTTTTT
j_call: TRBJ2-2
clone_size: NA
v_call: TRBV27
cdr3_length: 14
d_call: TRBD2

cdr3_aa: CASARPSGMTNEQFF
cdr3_nt: TGTGCCAGCGCGCGGCCTAGCGGGATGACCAATGAGCAGTTCTTC
j_call: TRBJ2-1
clone_size: once
v_call: TRBV13
cdr3_length: 15
d_call: TRBD2

cdr3_aa: CASSLNPGLAGAGELFF
cdr3_nt: TGTGCCAGCAGCTTAAACCCGGGACTAGCGGGAGCCGGGGAGCTGTTTTTT
j_call: TRBJ2-2
clone_size: few
v_call: TRBV7-3
cdr3_length: 17
d_call: TRBD2

cdr3_aa: CASIPGTGVAGANVLTF
cdr3_nt: TGTGCCAGCATCCCCGGGACAGGGGTTGCTGGGGCCAACGTCCTGACTTTC
j_call: TRBJ2-6
clone_size: NA
v_call: TRBV2
cdr3_length: 17
d_call: TRBD1

cdr3_aa: CASSIGTGVTGELFF
cdr3_nt: TGTGCCAGTAGTATAGGCACAGGGGTTACCGGGGAGCTGTTTTTT
j_call: TRBJ2-2
clone_size: NA
v_call: TRBV19
cdr3_length: 15
d_call: TRBD1

cdr3_aa: CASSESGMDEQFF
cdr3_nt: TGCGCCAGCAGTGAGTCTGGGATGGATGAGCAGTTCTTC
j_call: TRBJ2-1
clone_size: NA
v_call: TRBV10-1
cdr3_length: 13
d_call: NA

cdr3_aa: CASSLAGQGETQYF
cdr3_nt: TGCGCCAGCAGCTTGGCCGGGCAGGGAGAGACCCAGTACTTC
j_call: TRBJ2-5
clone_size: few
v_call: TRBV5-1
cdr3_length: 14
d_call: NA

cdr3_aa: CASSRGPSTGELFF
cdr3_nt: TGTGCCAGCAGCCGAGGGCCCTCGACCGGGGAGCTGTTTTTT
j_call: TRBJ2-2
clone_size: NA
v_call: TRBV28
cdr3_length: 14
d_call: NA

cdr3_aa: CASSQTPPTSGSSHEQYF
cdr3_nt: TGCGCCAGCAGCCAGACCCCCCCAACTAGCGGGAGTTCCCACGAGCAGTACTTC
j_call: TRBJ2-7
clone_size: once
v_call: TRBV4-1
cdr3_length: 18
d_call: TRBD2

cdr3_aa: CASSTTSGRASYEQYF
cdr3_nt: TGTGCCAGCAGCACGACTAGCGGGAGAGCGTCCTACGAGCAGTACTTC
j_call: TRBJ2-7
clone_size: NA
v_call: TRBV2
cdr3_length: 16
d_call: TRBD2